Listed below are T cell receptor beta chains from one sample, sequenced in a study of blood T cell repertoires in COVID-19. The data were produced by immunoSEQ multiplex PCR, yet TCRdb's version contains in-frame clones alone and is incomplete. The repertoire holds hundreds of thousands of clones, with about 90% as singletons. Input material: peripheral blood. These receptor sequences come from a woman aged 25 to 39 with COVID-19, enrolled during active disease. The CDR3 runs from the conserved cysteine through the conserved F or W. The D gene is left open where the match is weak. A row's size may be missing; if present it is once, few, many or a size class.

TGTGCCAGCAGTTACTCCCCCGGGACAGATACGCAGTATTTT CASSYSPGTDTQYF TRBV6-5 14 . TRBJ2-3 .
TGCGCCAGCAGCTTAACAGGGGGCTACGGCTATGGCTACACCTTC CASSLTGGYGYGYTF TRBV5-1 15 TRBD1 TRBJ1-2 .
TGTGCCAGCAGCCTTCGGACAGGGGGCATACAAGGTGAGCAGTTCTTC CASSLRTGGIQGEQFF TRBV3-1/TRBV3-2 16 TRBD1 TRBJ2-1 .
TGTGCCAGCAGCGTAAACAGGGGCACTGAAGCTTTCTTT CASSVNRGTEAFF TRBV9 13 TRBD1 TRBJ1-1 .
TGTGCCAGCAGTTGGACAGGGGGTAACTATGGCTACACCTTC CASSWTGGNYGYTF TRBV27 14 TRBD1 TRBJ1-2 .
TGTGCCAGCAGCAGGAGGACAGCGCGACTATACAATGAGCAGTTCTTC CASSRRTARLYNEQFF TRBV5-4 16 . TRBJ2-1 .
TGCGCCAGCAGCTTGGCGCGACTAGCGGGGGGGCCCGCCGGGGAGCTGTTTTTT CASSLARLAGGPAGELFF TRBV5-1 18 TRBD2 TRBJ2-2 .
TGTGCCAGCAGCTTAGCGGGGAGTGTCGTGGAGCAGTACTTC CASSLAGSVVEQYF TRBV7-8 14 . TRBJ2-7 once
TGCAGCGTTGTTGTAGGGGAGGGCATTCAGTACTTC CSVVVGEGIQYF TRBV29-1 12 TRBD2 TRBJ2-4 .
TGTGCCAGCAGCTCAGAGGGGGCGGCGGTGAACACTGAAGCTTTCTTT CASSSEGAAVNTEAFF TRBV5-6 16 TRBD1 TRBJ1-1 once
TGTGCCAGCAGTCCCTCATCGAGGGGGTATCTTGAGCAGTTCTTC CASSPSSRGYLEQFF TRBV28 15 . TRBJ2-1 .
TGCGCCAGCAGTGAGACGGGACAGGGGCCCTCTATCAACTATGGCTACACCTTC CASSETGQGPSINYGYTF TRBV10-1 18 TRBD1 TRBJ1-2 .
TGTGCCAGCAGCTTACAAGGAGGGAATCAGCCCCAGCATTTT CASSLQGGNQPQHF TRBV3-1/TRBV3-2 14 . TRBJ1-5 once
TGCGCCACGGGAAGGCCGACGATCTCTGAAAAACTGTTTTTT CATGRPTISEKLFF TRBV10-2 14 . TRBJ1-4 .
TGTGCCAGCAGCTTATCACAGTTCTCTCTAGCCAAAAACATTCAGTACTTC CASSLSQFSLAKNIQYF TRBV5-8 17 . TRBJ2-4 .
TGTGCTAGTGGAGCCACTAGCGGGGGCGAGACCCAGTACTTC CASGATSGGETQYF TRBV12-5 14 TRBD2 TRBJ2-5 .
TGTGCCAGCAGCAGGGATTTGACTAGCACAGATACGCAGTATTTT CASSRDLTSTDTQYF TRBV6-5 15 . TRBJ2-3 .
TGTGCCAGCAGCGCCATGTCGGGGGGAGACTATGGCTACACCTTC CASSAMSGGDYGYTF TRBV11-3 15 . TRBJ1-2 .
TGTGCCAGCAGTGCGGGACAGGGGGCTGTCTATGAGCAGTTCTTC CASSAGQGAVYEQFF TRBV2 15 TRBD1 TRBJ2-1 .
TGTGCCAGCAGTGCCCGCAGGACAGAGAACACTGAAGCTTTCTTT CASSARRTENTEAFF TRBV2 15 . TRBJ1-1 .
TGTGCCAGCAGCAGGGGTAGCAATCAGCCCCAGCATTTT CASSRGSNQPQHF TRBV13 13 . TRBJ1-5 .
TGTGCCAGCAGTCCCCGGGGGACAGGCCGTAATTCACCCCTCCACTTT CASSPRGTGRNSPLHF TRBV27 16 TRBD1 TRBJ1-6 .
TGTGCAAACGCCCAGGGACAGGGGAACTATGGCTACACCTTC CANAQGQGNYGYTF TRBV10-3 14 TRBD1 TRBJ1-2 .
TGTGCCAGCAGCGCCCCAAGGGGCAGGCCCACTAGCACAGATACGCAGTATTTT CASSAPRGRPTSTDTQYF TRBV9 18 . TRBJ2-3 .
TGTGCCAGCAGCTGGGACAGCTCTAACTATGGCTACACCTTC CASSWDSSNYGYTF TRBV5-6 14 TRBD1 TRBJ1-2 once
TGTGCCAGCAGCAAAGGTATGAGTGAAGGGGAGCTGTTTTTT CASSKGMSEGELFF TRBV21-1 14 . TRBJ2-2 .
TGTGCCAGCAGCCGTGGGGACAGGGTCAACTATGGCTACACCTTC CASSRGDRVNYGYTF TRBV9 15 TRBD1 TRBJ1-2 .
TGTGCCAGCAGCTGGGCGGAGGGGACGAACACCGGGGAGCTGTTTTTT CASSWAEGTNTGELFF TRBV7-8 16 . TRBJ2-2 few
TGTGCCAGCAGCTTAGCAGACAGTAGGGGTCAGCCCCAGCATTTT CASSLADSRGQPQHF TRBV7-8 15 . TRBJ1-5 .
TGTGCCAGCAGCAGTCGGGGGGTAGGCTATGGCTACACCTTC CASSSRGVGYGYTF TRBV6-5 14 . TRBJ1-2 .
TGCGCCAGCAGCACGTACTGGCAGGCGAACACTGAAGCTTTCTTT CASSTYWQANTEAFF TRBV4-1 15 . TRBJ1-1 .
TGTGCCAGCAGCTTGATTTTAGCGGCACACACCGGGGAGCTGTTTTTT CASSLILAAHTGELFF TRBV5-4 16 . TRBJ2-2 .
TGTGCCAGCAGGCCTCCTGACGGCCGAGGTTCACCCCTCCACTTT CASRPPDGRGSPLHF TRBV6-5 15 . TRBJ1-6 .
TGTGCCAGCAGTGAAAGTCCGGGGAGGGAGACCCAGTACTTC CASSESPGRETQYF TRBV2 14 . TRBJ2-5 .
TGTGCCAGCAGTCTAAGACAGGAGTACTATGGCTACACCTTC CASSLRQEYYGYTF TRBV2 14 . TRBJ1-2 .
TGTGCCAGCAGTCAAATAATCTCGGGCACAGATACGCAGTATTTT CASSQIISGTDTQYF TRBV6-5 15 . TRBJ2-3 once
TGTGCCAGTAGTGAGGGAGTCCGTGAAAAACTGTTTTTT CASSEGVREKLFF TRBV19 13 . TRBJ1-4 .
TGTGCCAGCAGAGTGACAGCAAATCAGCCCCAGCATTTT CASRVTANQPQHF TRBV6-5 13 . TRBJ1-5 .
TGCAGCGTTTCCAGGGTAGGAGGCTACACCTTC CSVSRVGGYTF TRBV29-1 11 . TRBJ1-2 .
TGTGCCAGCAGCTTGGAGACAGACCAAGAGACCCAGTACTTC CASSLETDQETQYF TRBV5-5 14 . TRBJ2-5 few
TGTGCCATCAGTGTTTCGGGGAATAGCAATCAGCCCCAGCATTTT CAISVSGNSNQPQHF TRBV10-3 15 . TRBJ1-5 few
TGCAGTTCCGTCTTGGGCTACACCTTC CSSVLGYTF TRBV20-1 9 . TRBJ1-2 .
TGTGCCAGCAGCTTAGGCCTAGCGGGGGGGCCAGATACGCAGTATTTT CASSLGLAGGPDTQYF TRBV7-8 16 TRBD2 TRBJ2-3 once
TGTGCCAGCAGTTACTCAGGGGGCTTAATTGAAAAACTGTTTTTT CASSYSGGLIEKLFF TRBV6-5 15 TRBD1 TRBJ1-4 .
TGCGCCAGCGACCCGGGGGGGCCCCAAGAGACCCAGTACTTC CASDPGGPQETQYF TRBV5-1 14 TRBD2 TRBJ2-5 .
TGTGCCAGCCGAACCAGGGGTTATGGCTACACCTTC CASRTRGYGYTF TRBV27 12 . TRBJ1-2 once
TGTGCCAGCAGCGGAAGGCAGGGTAACACTGAAGCTTTCTTT CASSGRQGNTEAFF TRBV7-8 14 . TRBJ1-1 .